Each of the 31 T cell receptor beta chains below was sequenced from the same sample in a study of human T cells and chemical hapten exposure (dated by TCRdb to 2020 to 2023). Preparation of the library involved 5' RACE. Sequencer: Illumina MiSeq. TCRdb's own reprocessing of the public reads used fastp at Q25 and MiXCR and kept productive beta chains. All rows with the same CDR3 protein become a single entry with the most common DNA and genes. The sample has 100,000 to 120,000 distinct CDR3 sequences on record, roughly 19% of them singletons. Jointly, the top ten make up approximately 2.8% of the sample. Total RNA was isolated from unfractionated whole blood collected in Tempus Blood RNA tubes. Every receptor here comes from a human donor in good health.

This chain links TRBV5-1 with TRBJ2-7; D is ambiguous. The CDR3 totals 14 residues. V shed 0 bases and J shed 4 bases, with 11 bases lying between them. Germline V CDR1 and CDR2: SGHRS, YFSETQ. CDR3 sequence (DNA): TGCGCCAGCAGCTTGGTCGGTCATTTATACGAGCAGTACTTC. This sequence encodes CASSLVGHLYEQYF.

This clonotype was observed a few times. V and J are TRBV6-2 or TRBV6-3 and TRBJ2-5, with D unresolved. The CDR3 is 15 amino acids. Trimming took off 6 bases at V and 4 bases at J, with 18 bases between the two ends. Germline-derived CDR1 and CDR2 are MNHEY and SVGEGT. CDR3: CASRSGSTVGETQYF. The CDR3 DNA reads TGTGCCAGCAGGTCCGGGTCTACGGTTGGAGAGACCCAGTACTTC.

The chain joins TRBV2 to TRBJ2-1; D call uncertain. The CDR3 consists of 12 residues. Germline CDR1 and CDR2: SNHLY and FYNNEI. The V end lost 2 bases, the J end lost 12 bases, and 11 bases lay between the germline ends. CDR3 nucleotides: TGTGCCAGCAGTGAAAATGGGTACGGGCAGTTCTTC. It specifies CASSENGYGQFF.

This clonotype came up a few times. The chain joins TRBV28 to TRBJ2-7, with D maybe TRBD2 (7 bases). The CDR3 loop spans 13 amino acids. Germline V gives CDR1 MDHEN, CDR2 SYDVKM. The V end lost 6 bases, the J end lost 6 bases, and 15 bases lay between the germline ends. CDR3: CASRGGGVSEQYF. CDR3 coding DNA: TGTGCCAGCAGAGGGGGGGGGGTTTCCGAGCAGTACTTC.

The DNA of the CDR3 is TGTGCCAGCAGCCCCCCCCAGAGCGAGCAGTACTTC. Translating gives CASSPPQSEQYF. This chain links TRBV7-9 with TRBJ2-7; D remains unclear. The germline CDR1 and CDR2 sequences are SEHNR and FQNEAQ (reference sequence). The CDR3 runs to 12 residues. With 5 bases removed from V and 6 bases from J, the gap between germline ends came to 11 bases.

This clonotype was counted a few times. The V call is TRBV30, the J call TRBJ2-2; TRBD1 agrees at 7 bases. Germline trimming cut 3 bases from V and 0 bases from J; bases unmatched to any gene: 4. The CDR3 length is 15 residues. CDR1 and CDR2 (germline): GTSNPN, SVGIG (reference sequence). This CDR3 is CAWRETGTNTGELFF. CDR3 nucleotide sequence: TGTGCCTGGAGGGAGACAGGGACGAACACCGGGGAGCTGTTTTTT. The variable domain in full, completed from reference TRBV30 and TRBJ2-2, reads SQTIHQWPATLVQPVGSPLSLECTVEGTSNPNLYWYRQAAGRGLQLLFYSVGIGQISSEVPQNLSASRPQDRQFILSSKKLLLSDSGFYLCAWRETGTNTGELFFGEGSRLTVL.

The chain links TRBV19 to TRBJ2-3; 7 nucleotides line up with TRBD1. V lost 10 bases to trimming and J lost 5 bases; unmatched junction nucleotides: 15. CDR1 and CDR2 (germline): LNHDA, SQIVND (reference sequence). The CDR3 consists of 15 residues. CDR3 sequence: CATRRLTGTVDTQYF. The CDR3, as DNA: TGTGCCACCCGACGTTTGACAGGGACGGTAGATACGCAGTATTTT.

This clonotype has just a few counts. The J gene is TRBJ2-3, the V gene TRBV5-1; TRBD1 or TRBD2 may be the D gene (5 bases each). CDR1 and CDR2 (germline): SGHRS, YFSETQ. Trimming shortened V by 1 base and J by 0 bases, and 15 bases separated the two germline ends. The CDR3 is 17 residues long. The CDR3 region is CASSLIGTDASTDTQYF. The CDR3 region has the DNA TGCGCCAGCAGCTTGATTGGGACGGATGCTAGCACAGATACGCAGTATTTT.

The J gene is TRBJ2-3, the V gene TRBV23-1; 14 bases line up with TRBD2. TRBV23-1 is recorded as an ORF, its role being uncertain. The CDR3 runs 21 residues. After removal of 2 bases from V and 6 bases from J, the junction contained 19 bases not matched to a gene. CDR3 in amino acids: CASSQPSPTSGRVGLADTQYF. CDR3 in DNA: TGCGCCAGCAGTCAACCCAGCCCGACTAGCGGGAGGGTGGGTCTGGCGGATACGCAGTATTTT.

This clonotype turned up a few times. The chain couples TRBV11-3 to TRBJ2-1, with D tentatively TRBD2 (7 bases). The CDR3 is 15 amino acids. Germline V gives CDR1 SGHNT, CDR2 YENEEA. V gave up 3 bases and J gave up 2 bases, with 11 bases separating them. The CDR3 DNA sequence: TGTGCCAGCAGCTTGTACGGGGGGCCCTACAATGAGCAGTTCTTC. It is translated as CASSLYGGPYNEQFF.

This clonotype showed up just a few times. This chain joins TRBV7-2 and TRBJ1-3, with D possibly TRBD1 on 6 matching bases. Between the trimmed V and J ends, which lost 5 bases and 0 bases, there was a span of 14 bases. This CDR3 has 16 residues. The germline gives CDR1 SGHTA, CDR2 FQGNSA. CDR3 DNA: TGTGCCAGCAGCGGGGGACACTCAGGCTCTGGAAACACCATATATTTT. As protein: CASSGGHSGSGNTIYF.

This sequence joins TRBV6-5 and TRBJ1-1; the D gene is possibly TRBD1 (6 bases). CDR1 and CDR2 (germline): MNHEY, SVGAGI. Trimming cost V 7 bases and J 1 base, with 19 bases left between them. The CDR3 covers 16 residues. CDR3 residues: CASTPFTGGPNTEAFF. CDR3 sequence (DNA): TGTGCCAGCACCCCCTTCACGGGGGGGCCGAACACTGAAGCTTTCTTT.

This clonotype was seen more than once but under ten times. The chain uses TRBV11-2 and TRBJ1-1; D uncertain. Germline assignment: CDR1 SGHAT and CDR2 FQNNGV. This CDR3 spans 13 amino acids. The V and J ends lost 2 bases and 7 bases respectively, with 11 bases between them. The DNA for the CDR3 is TGTGCCAGCAGCTTACCTGACGGAATTGAAGCTTTCTTT. This encodes CASSLPDGIEAFF.

The gene calls are TRBV12-5 and TRBJ2-1, with D tentatively TRBD2 (6 bases). The CDR3 sequence is 16 residues long. From germline, CDR1 is LGHNT and CDR2 FRNRAP. V was pared by 5 bases and J by 1 base, with 15 bases between. CDR3 DNA sequence: TGTGCTAGTGGTACCTATACGGGACTTTCCTACAATGAGCAGTTCTTC. This encodes CASGTYTGLSYNEQFF.

This clonotype is a singleton in its sample. The V gene is TRBV7-8, the J gene TRBJ2-7; no firm D call. The CDR3 length is 17 residues. Germline values: CDR1 SGHVS, CDR2 FQNEAQ. The V end was cut by 0 bases, the J end by 3 bases, with 18 bases between. This CDR3 reads CASSLALSSAYLYEQYF. CDR3 nucleotides: TGTGCCAGCAGCTTAGCGCTAAGCAGTGCATACCTCTACGAGCAGTACTTC.

The sample holds a few counts of this clonotype. The chain links TRBV30 to TRBJ2-7, with a weak D call TRBD2 (6 bases). Trimming stripped 5 bases from V and 0 bases from J, with 14 bases between. The CDR3 extends over 14 amino acids. CDR1 GTSNPN and CDR2 SVGIG come from the germline V gene (reference sequence). DNA of the CDR3: TGTGCCTGGTGGGGAGGCCCTAGCTCCTACGAGCAGTACTTC. Translated: CAWWGGPSSYEQYF.

The V call is TRBV11-2, the J call TRBJ1-1; D unclear. V gave up 5 bases and J gave up 1 base, with 11 bases separating them. Per the germline V gene, CDR1 is SGHAT and CDR2 is FQNNGV. The CDR3 spans 14 residues. CDR3 amino acids: CASSHPTQNTEAFF. DNA for the CDR3: TGTGCCAGCAGCCACCCCACTCAGAACACTGAAGCTTTCTTT.

This clonotype was seen a few times. The chain recombines TRBV28 with TRBJ1-5, with D unclear. This CDR3 comprises 15 residues. Trimming pared 3 bases from V and 1 base from J, leaving 10 bases between. Germline assignment: CDR1 MDHEN and CDR2 SYDVKM. Here the CDR3 reads CASSLEESSNQPQHF. The CDR3 bases are TGTGCCAGCAGTTTGGAGGAGTCCAGCAATCAGCCCCAGCATTTT.

This clonotype was observed a few times. This chain uses TRBV6-1 with TRBJ1-5, with TRBD1 as a possible D gene (6 bases). The germline V and J ends were trimmed by 4 bases and 5 bases, with 15 bases remaining between them. The CDR3 runs to 15 residues. Germline CDR1 reads MNHNS; CDR2 reads SASEGT. The CDR3 bases are TGTGCCAGCAGTGTTCTTATGTCAGGGGATCAGCCCCAGCATTTT. This codes for CASSVLMSGDQPQHF.

This clonotype has only a few counts. This chain links TRBV23-1 with TRBJ2-2, with TRBD2 as a possible D gene (6 bases). TRBV23-1 is an open reading frame, and its role is uncertain. V lost 2 bases to trimming and J lost 7 bases, with 23 bases between them. The CDR3 loop spans 18 amino acids. Here the CDR3 reads CASSQTRIGREYHGELFF. CDR3 sequence (DNA): TGCGCCAGCAGTCAAACCCGGATCGGACGGGAGTATCACGGGGAGCTGTTTTTT.

The chain uses TRBV6-1 and TRBJ1-2, with D unresolved. CDR1 is MNHNS and CDR2 is SASEGT in the germline V gene. V shed 0 bases and J shed 4 bases, with 12 bases lying between them. The CDR3 covers 15 residues. This CDR3 reads CASSEAYGGSYGYTF. In nucleotides, the CDR3 is TGTGCCAGCAGTGAAGCGTACGGCGGCAGCTATGGCTACACCTTC.

The rearrangement uses TRBV6-2 or TRBV6-3 and TRBJ2-5, with a tentative D call TRBD2 (5 bases). The ends were cut back, 5 bases at V and 7 bases at J, with 11 bases in the middle. This CDR3 is built from 12 residues. CDR1 is MNHEY, CDR2 SVGEGT, per germline. In DNA form, the CDR3 reads TGTGCCAGCAGTCACGGGGTGGGGACCCAGTACTTC. It is translated as CASSHGVGTQYF.

V and J are TRBV11-3 and TRBJ2-1; D call uncertain. The CDR3 contains 14 residues. Germline V gene data show CDR1 as SGHNT and CDR2 as YENEEA. V was cut by 2 bases and J by 1 base, with 6 bases left in between. CDR3 residues: CASSLSSSYNEQFF. The CDR3 DNA sequence: TGTGCCAGCAGCTTAAGCAGTTCCTACAATGAGCAGTTCTTC.

The rearrangement uses TRBV6-5 and TRBJ1-4; tentative D call: TRBD1 (5 bases). The CDR3 covers 15 residues. The V and J ends lost 3 bases and 8 bases respectively, with 16 bases between them. CDR1 and CDR2 (germline): MNHEY, SVGAGI. The CDR3 nucleotides are TGTGCCAGCAGTTATTTGGGACCCACGGGGGAAAAACTGTTTTTT. It is translated as CASSYLGPTGEKLFF.

This chain uses TRBV9 with TRBJ2-1; 14 bases fit TRBD2. Germline loops: CDR1 SGDLS, CDR2 YYNGEE. Unmatched junction bases numbered 13, after V lost 4 bases and J lost 4 bases. There are 19 residues in the CDR3. The CDR3 DNA reads TGTGCCAGCAGCATCCCCGGGACTAGCGGGAGCCAAGGGTACAATGAGCAGTTCTTC. It is translated as CASSIPGTSGSQGYNEQFF.

V usage is TRBV28 and J usage is TRBJ1-2; TRBD1 aligns across 7 bases. Germline V CDR1 and CDR2: MDHEN, SYDVKM. The CDR3 consists of 15 residues. The ends lost 3 bases at V and 7 bases at J; junction bases unmatched: 11. The CDR3 is CASSLGQRFLGGYTF. Here the CDR3 DNA reads TGTGCCAGCAGTTTGGGACAGAGGTTCTTGGGTGGCTACACCTTC.

This clonotype was found a few times. V is TRBV6-1 and J is TRBJ2-3; D is uncertain. Trimming removed 5 bases at V and 4 bases at J, with 7 bases between. The CDR3 is 12 residues long. Germline CDR1 is MNHNS and CDR2 is SASEGT. The CDR3 sequence: CASSFLSDTQYF. CDR3 coding DNA: TGTGCCAGCAGTTTTCTCTCAGATACGCAGTATTTT.

The chain carries TRBV18 and TRBJ1-5; D gene ambiguous. The CDR3 covers 15 residues. V was pared by 1 base and J by 3 bases, with 10 bases between. CDR1 and CDR2 from the germline V gene are KGHSH and LQKENI. CDR3 DNA: TGTGCCAGCTCACCACTCCCGGGAAACAATCAGCCCCAGCATTTT. Translated, it gives CASSPLPGNNQPQHF.

J is TRBJ2-7 and V is TRBV13, with D hard to call. CDR1 is PRHDT and CDR2 is FYEKMQ in the germline V gene (reference sequence). With 3 bases removed from V and 4 bases from J, the gap between germline ends came to 7 bases. The length of the CDR3 is 12 residues. CDR3 DNA: TGTGCCAGCAGCTTTAAGGGATACGAGCAGTACTTC. Translation gives CASSFKGYEQYF. Full variable domain (outside the CDR3, taken from reference TRBV13 and TRBJ2-7): AAGVIQSPRHLIKEKRETATLKCYPIPRHDTVYWYQQGPGQDPQFLISFYEKMQSDKGSIPDRFSAQQFSDYHSELNMSSLELGDSALYFCASSFKGYEQYFGPGTRLTVT.

The chain links TRBV29-1 to TRBJ2-7; D unclear. V was shortened by 4 bases and J by 6 bases, with 10 bases between the two germline ends. Germline CDR1 is SQVTM and CDR2 is ANQGSEA. The CDR3 is 11 residues long. The CDR3 here is CSVGAGPEQYF. In nucleotides, the CDR3 is TGCAGCGTTGGTGCAGGTCCCGAGCAGTACTTC.

This clonotype was detected a few times. The gene calls are TRBV5-5 and TRBJ1-4; 9 bases align to TRBD1. The CDR3 has 15 residues. The junction had 2 bases not matched to a gene; V was cut back by 0 bases and J by 5 bases. The germline gives CDR1 SGHKS, CDR2 YYEKEE (reference sequence). Here the CDR3 reads CASSLVGTGNEKLFF. CDR3 DNA sequence: TGTGCCAGCAGCTTGGTTGGGACAGGGAATGAAAAACTGTTTTTT.